A single sample gave rise to the 3 T cell receptor beta chains below, sequenced in a study of human T cells and chemical hapten exposure. Using its own MiXCR run on the RACE reads, TCRdb lists one record per CDR3 protein. The profile shows over 75,000 distinct CDR3 sequences, over 6% of them singletons. The time point here: patch test 1, 2 weeks after DPC sensitization. Stated treatment: therapeutic diphenylcyclopropenone sensitization with weekly scalp DPC. The material sequenced was whole blood, taken in connection with sensitization to the hapten diphenylcyclopropenone (DPC). The source of these receptors is a woman aged 25 to 39 with alopecia areata. Some clones in this sample may be carry-over from other donors' samples.

This clonotype has at least ten counts. The J gene is TRBJ1-6, the V gene TRBV3-1; possible D gene TRBD1, 5 bases. The V gene lost 1 base and the J gene lost 9 bases, with 7 bases spanning the gap. Germline CDR1 reads LGHDT; CDR2 reads YNNKEL (reference sequence). This CDR3 spans 13 amino acids. Here the CDR3 reads CASSQAQGSPLHF. DNA of the CDR3: TGTGCCAGCAGCCAAGCGCAGGGTTCACCCCTCCACTTT.

At least ten counts were recorded for this clonotype. V gene TRBV29-1 combines with J gene TRBJ2-1, with TRBD1 matching 7 bases. The germline gives CDR1 SQVTM, CDR2 ANQGSEA. The CDR3 is made up of 14 amino acids. Losses at the gene ends were 6 bases for V and 9 bases for J; bases not matched to a gene: 14. CDR3 amino acids: CSVHGQVTRREQFF. CDR3 DNA sequence: TGCAGCGTCCACGGACAGGTCACTCGGCGTGAGCAGTTCTTC.

There are many counts of this clonotype. This chain links TRBV6-6 with TRBJ2-7; a possible D gene is TRBD2 (6 bases). This CDR3 comprises 15 residues. Trimming shortened V by 6 bases and J by 0 bases, and 15 bases separated the two germline ends. Germline assignment: CDR1 MNHNY and CDR2 SVGAGI (reference sequence). As DNA, the CDR3 is TGTGCCAGCAGGGGTTTGACGGGGGACTCCTACGAGCAGTACTTC. The encoded protein is CASRGLTGDSYEQYF.